This T cell receptor (beta chain) was sequenced in a study of T cell repertoires in cytomegalovirus infection. The sample holds many counts of this clonotype. The germline CDR1 and CDR2 sequences are LNHDA and SQIVND (reference sequence). Trimming removed 10 bases from V and 5 bases from J; junction bases left unmatched: 11. The CDR3 is made up of 14 amino acids. TCRdb called the reads again in MiXCR, with one record for every CDR3 protein. The sample gives around 450,000 distinct CDR3 sequences, around 10% of which show up once; roughly a tenth is in the top ten. The V call is TRBV19, the J call TRBJ1-5; 7 bases are a match to TRBD1. The TCR originated in a human donor in good health (CMV status not recorded). Some clones in this sample may be carry-over from other donors' samples. Material: PBMCs. The CDR3, as DNA: TGTGCCACCCTCCTTGGACAGGTTCATCAGCCCCAGCATTTT. It specifies CATLLGQVHQPQHF. Full variable domain (outside the CDR3, taken from reference TRBV19 and TRBJ1-5): DGGITQSPKYLFRKEGQNVTLSCEQNLNHDAMYWYRQDPGQGLRLIYYSQIVNDFQKGDIAEGYSVSREKKESFPLTVTSAQKNPTAFYLCATLLGQVHQPQHFGDGTRLSIL.